A selection of T cell receptor beta chains follows, all from one sample in a study of OX40 agonist ivuxolimab in advanced cancers. Sequencing was performed with immunoSEQ multiplex PCR; in TCRdb, only in-frame clones are kept and a portion is missing. The table records roughly 43,000 clones, 65% to 85% of them present only once. Sequenced material: CD4+ or CD8+ T cells sorted from blood, taken in a trial of the OX40 agonist ivuxolimab. The receptor source for this set is an adult with an advanced solid tumor such as melanoma, head and neck, liver or kidney cancer. Both conserved end residues are part of each CDR3.

>TRBJ2-7|TRBV5-6
CASRVHRGDSPYF
>TRBJ2-4|TRBV30
CAWSVVGAAKNIQYF
>TRBJ1-5|TRBV7-9
CASSLTGGAQGGQPQHF
>TRBJ1-3|TRBV4-1
CASSQVEGRGNTIYF
>TRBJ1-5|TRBV18
CASSPRTGADQPQHF
>TRBJ2-3|TRBV5-6
CASSGGDSTDTQYF
>TRBJ2-3|TRBV30
CAWSVGLAGSRDTQYF
>TRBJ2-7|TRBV7-8
CASSLALAGSHEQYF
>TRBJ1-4|TRBV5-1
CASSLSGGNEKLFF
>TRBJ2-1|TRBV7-2
CASNPGQGGDEQFF
>TRBJ1-2|TRBV5-6
CASRKEEPNYGYTF
>TRBJ2-3|TRBV5-4
CASSLVGETDTQYF
>TRBJ2-2|TRBV15
CATSRDASLGYTGELFF
>TRBJ2-5|TRBV19
CASSIGQETQYF
>TRBJ1-3|TRBV4-2
CASSQEEVGAGGNTIYF
>TRBJ1-1|TRBV5-1
CASSWGTGTEAFF
>TRBJ2-5|TRBV6-1
CASVVRGQETQYF
>TRBJ2-3|TRBV4-1
CASSPTPSLAGGADTQYF
>TRBJ1-2|TRBV27
CASSRDLYGYTF
>TRBJ1-5|TRBV19
CASSGGGGNQPQHF
>TRBJ2-3|TRBV4-2
CASSQVGGGATDTQYF
>TRBJ1-1|TRBV30
CAWTNPRPSGAFF
>TRBJ2-5|TRBV2
CASSEVWFTQYF
>TRBJ2-1|TRBV5-5
CASSLGDSPTHNEQFF
>TRBJ2-3|TRBV4-3
CASSQGQGSDTQYF
>TRBJ2-3|TRBV11-2
CASDPRGGITDTQYF
>TRBJ2-7|TRBV5-4
CASSLDRGEQYF
>TRBJ1-1|TRBV5-1
CASSLGQQNTEAFF
>TRBJ2-7|TRBV2
CASSDPGGGASYEQYF
>TRBJ1-1|TRBV30
CAWFLRERGTEAFF
>TRBJ1-5|TRBV5-6
CASSLRGFNQPQHF
>TRBJ1-5|TRBV30
CAWGGQGNQPQHF
>TRBJ2-1|TRBV11-3
CASSQGGVHEQFF
>TRBJ1-4|TRBV6-1
CASSEVGELFF
>TRBJ1-6|TRBV5-1
CASSSPGADNSPLHF
>TRBJ2-3|TRBV6-1
CASSTGTYHTDTQYF
>TRBJ1-2|TRBV5-6
CASSTGQLNYGYTF
>TRBJ2-3|TRBV20-1
CSASRGDTQYF
>TRBJ1-1|TRBV11-2
CASSLNRNTEAFF
>TRBJ1-5|TRBV5-4
CASSFSGEPQHF
>TRBJ2-5|TRBV30
CAWSPIGGLAGPQETQYF